What follows describes a single TCR beta chain. Its antigen remains unidentified. No qualities accompany the bases; no much larger clone lies one base away. The immunoSEQ Assay, a bias-controlled multiplex PCR, was used to amplify TCRbeta CDR3 regions from genomic DNA. Regarding the original processing steps: The number of nucleated cells in each sample was estimated from the amplification of reference gene primers within the assay. Sequence reads were collapsed and filtered to measure the absolute abundance of every unique TCRbeta CDR3 rearrangement. Productive Simpson clonality was computed per sample as the square root of Simpson's diversity index over productive rearrangements. In TCRdb, the immuneACCESS table is reduced to in-frame sequences with V and J assigned. These tables do not hold every clone; where another copy was compared, an unresolved V gene accounts for under half, and the others remain unexplained. For V, J and clone size, that table is used; D and trimming come from the DNA. Within this sample are fewer than 200,000 clones, with 65% to 85% of them counted one time only. Approximately 4% of the sample is held by the ten biggest clonotypes.

Participants in the prospective study were aged about 18 to 89 years, lived in 20 to 30 United States geographic areas, and enrolled through a virtual design. Cohort assignment in the prospective study relied on participant-reported clinical history from a screening survey and a study questionnaire. Mobile phlebotomists in the prospective study collected whole blood, serum and a nasopharyngeal or oropharyngeal swab from every participant. Over an approximately 2-month period, participants in the prospective study had the option of providing additional blood draws and questionnaires. Before DNA extraction, blood samples from the prospective study were shipped at room temperature or frozen. The sample originates from a study of blood T cell repertoires in COVID-19 (dated by TCRdb to 2019 to 2021). The study in broad terms: Samples from collaborators originated in the United States, Italy and Spain and spanned both the acute and convalescent phases of COVID-19. The prospective study material was composed of cDNA or gDNA derived from T cells, B-cell-depleted T cells, or PBMCs. The dataset comprised deeply sampled blood TCRbeta repertoires from subjects exposed to, actively infected with, or recovered from COVID-19. The repertoires were made available in a free public database intended to serve as a resource for research on the immune response to SARS-CoV-2. The samples were drawn from the first 160 participants of the ongoing ImmuneRACE study and from 1,254 subjects provided by 6 global collaborators. The sample metadata nearly always contained a de-identified subject ID, COVID-19 status, age in years and sex. HLA class I and class II types, where available, came from metadata supplied by the sample provider rather than from assay-based typing. Overall study outcomes, separate from this receptor: The quantity of clinical and demographic metadata differed by source and by participant and was supplied without curation.

V is reduced by 5 bases and J by 8 bases, leaving a spacing of 12 bases between them. Including cysteine and phenylalanine, the CDR3 has 12 amino acids. Kept here is only the CDR3 DNA, which spans 36 bases and is read in frame from base 1. Based on the germline V gene, the CDR1 and CDR2 sequences are SGHAT and FQNNGV. The V and J segments used are TRBV11-2 and TRBJ1-2, and TRBD1 may be the D gene, going by 5 matching bases. The material sequenced was PBMCs or T cells enriched from blood (not recorded which). The sequence came from a woman aged 45-60 years in a cohort exposed to, infected with or recovered from COVID-19 (not recorded which). The nucleotides read TGTGCCAGCAGCCGGGAGGGGAACGGCTACACCTTC. It is translated as CASSREGNGYTF.